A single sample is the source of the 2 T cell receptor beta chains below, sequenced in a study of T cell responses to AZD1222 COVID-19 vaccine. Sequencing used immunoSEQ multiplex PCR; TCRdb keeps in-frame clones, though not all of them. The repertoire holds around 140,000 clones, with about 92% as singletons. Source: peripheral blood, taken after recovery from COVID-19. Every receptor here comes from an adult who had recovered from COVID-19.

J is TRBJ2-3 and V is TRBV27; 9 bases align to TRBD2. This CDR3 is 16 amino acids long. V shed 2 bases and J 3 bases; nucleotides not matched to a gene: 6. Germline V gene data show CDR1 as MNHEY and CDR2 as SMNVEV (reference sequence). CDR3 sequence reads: CASSLRGGRETDTQYF. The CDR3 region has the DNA TGTGCCAGCAGTTTAAGGGGCGGGAGGGAAACAGATACGCAGTATTTT.

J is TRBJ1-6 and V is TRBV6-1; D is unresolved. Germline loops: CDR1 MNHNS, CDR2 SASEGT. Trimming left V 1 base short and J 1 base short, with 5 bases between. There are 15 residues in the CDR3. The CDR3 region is CASSEGRSYNSPLHF. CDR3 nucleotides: TGTGCCAGCAGTGAAGGGCGGTCCTATAATTCACCCCTCCACTTT.